A single sample is the source of the 23 T cell receptor beta chains below, sequenced in a study of T cells in localized non-small cell lung cancer. Assay: immunoSEQ multiplex PCR; the TCRdb copy retains only in-frame clones and omits some. This sample yields some 72,000 clones, of which about four fifths are seen a single time; approximately 2.8% belongs to the top ten. The sequencing here drew on peripheral blood, taken before any cancer treatment. These receptors all come from a man aged 40 to 69 with stage I lung adenocarcinoma.

The chain links TRBV18 to TRBJ1-1; no firm D call. The V end was cut by 6 bases, the J end by 11 bases, with 25 bases between. This CDR3 region has 15 residues. Germline values: CDR1 KGHSH, CDR2 LQKENI. The CDR3 DNA reads TGTGCCAGCTCCCTTGGCGGGCAGGCCCAAACGCGGGCTTTCTTT. Its translation is CASSLGGQAQTRAFF.

The chain couples TRBV19 to TRBJ2-1; D is possibly TRBD1 or TRBD2 (5 bases each). The germline gives CDR1 LNHDA, CDR2 SQIVND (reference sequence). V was pared by 10 bases and J by 0 bases, with 16 bases between. This CDR3 spans 15 amino acids. As DNA, the CDR3 is TGTGCCACGGGGCCCCGGGCAAGCTCCTACAATGAGCAGTTCTTC. It yields the protein CATGPRASSYNEQFF.

The chain uses TRBV28 and TRBJ2-6; either TRBD1 or TRBD2 may supply D (5 bases each). Trimming left V 4 bases short and J 2 bases short, with 15 bases between. Per the germline V gene, CDR1 is MDHEN and CDR2 is SYDVKM. This CDR3 has 17 residues. CDR3 sequence: CASSWSGPRTGANVLTF. DNA of the CDR3: TGTGCCAGCAGTTGGTCGGGGCCAAGGACTGGGGCCAACGTCCTGACTTTC.

This chain uses TRBV7-6 with TRBJ2-7; tentatively, D is TRBD1 (5 bases). V lost 4 bases to trimming and J lost 2 bases, with 15 bases between them. CDR1 is SGHVS and CDR2 is FNYEAQ in the germline V gene. The CDR3 has 15 amino acids. The DNA of the CDR3 is TGTGCCAGCAGCTCCTCGGGCAGGGTCCCCTACGAGCAGTACTTC. Translated: CASSSSGRVPYEQYF.

The chain links TRBV27 to TRBJ2-7; perhaps D is TRBD1 or TRBD2 (5 bases each). CDR1 is MNHEY and CDR2 is SMNVEV in the germline V gene (reference sequence). Trimming cost V 2 bases and J 0 bases, with 11 bases left between them. This CDR3 spans 15 amino acids. The CDR3 spells CASSLRGTISYEQYF. CDR3 coding DNA: TGTGCCAGCAGTTTACGAGGGACCATCTCCTACGAGCAGTACTTC.

The rearrangement links TRBV4-3 to TRBJ2-3; D is unresolved. The CDR3 has 15 residues. Per the germline V gene, CDR1 is LGHNA and CDR2 is YSLEER. V dropped 0 bases and J dropped 6 bases, with 13 bases sitting between them. CDR3 loop: CASSQEYRRLDTQYF. DNA of the CDR3: TGCGCCAGCAGCCAAGAGTACCGGCGGTTGGATACGCAGTATTTT.

This clone occurred a few times. The V gene is TRBV18, the J gene TRBJ1-1, with a weak D call TRBD1 (6 bases). Between the trimmed V and J ends, which lost 10 bases and 1 base, there was a span of 13 bases. The CDR3 runs 13 residues. The germline CDR1 and CDR2 sequences are KGHSH and LQKENI. This chain's CDR3 is CATHRGGNTEAFF. CDR3 DNA: TGTGCCACCCATAGGGGGGGGAACACTGAAGCTTTCTTT.

The chain is built from TRBV21-1 and TRBJ1-1. TRBV21-1 is marked as a pseudogene. This CDR3 comprises 15 residues. Written as DNA, the CDR3 is TGTGCCAGCAGCCCGCACAATAAAGGGAACACTGAAGCTTTCTTT. The encoded protein is CASSPHNKGNTEAFF.

The chain is built from TRBV29-1 and TRBJ2-3, with 8 nucleotides matching TRBD1. This CDR3 has 14 amino acids. Trimming cost V 6 bases and J 2 bases; bases outside gene matches: 7. CDR1 and CDR2 (germline): SQVTM, ANQGSEA. The CDR3 bases are TGCAGCGTCAGACAGGGGACGAACACAGATACGCAGTATTTT. It yields the protein CSVRQGTNTDTQYF.

The V call is TRBV11-1, the J call TRBJ1-4, with D possibly TRBD1 on 6 matching bases. Germline V gene sequence: CDR1 SGHAT, CDR2 FQDESV (reference sequence). CDR3 size: 15 residues. The V gene lost 5 bases and the J gene lost 4 bases, with 14 bases spanning the gap. The CDR3 DNA is TGTGCCAGCAGCCAGACCGGGACACTTAATGAAAAACTGTTTTTT. As protein: CASSQTGTLNEKLFF. Using reference TRBV11-1 and TRBJ1-4 for the parts outside the CDR3, the full variable domain is EAEVAQSPRYKITEKSQAVAFWCDPISGHATLYWYRQILGQGPELLVQFQDESVVDDSQLPKDRFSAERLKGVDSTLKIQPAELGDSAMYLCASSQTGTLNEKLFFGSGTQLSVL.

The sample holds one count of this clone. The rearrangement uses TRBV18 and TRBJ2-7, with 8 bases identical to TRBD1. The CDR3 length is 19 residues. CDR1 and CDR2 (germline): KGHSH, LQKENI. Germline trimming cut 3 bases from V and 3 bases from J; bases unmatched to any gene: 19. The CDR3 loop is CASSPLGQGRSPAIYEQYF. Written as DNA, the CDR3 is TGTGCCAGCTCACCCCTCGGACAGGGCCGCTCCCCCGCGATCTACGAGCAGTACTTC.

V usage is TRBV5-4 and J usage is TRBJ1-2, with TRBD1 as a possible D gene (5 bases). The V end lost 0 bases, the J end lost 0 bases, and 9 bases lay between the germline ends. The CDR3 is 15 residues long. Germline V gene lookup returns CDR1 SGHNT and CDR2 YYREEE (reference sequence). In DNA, the CDR3 is TGTGCCAGCAGCTTGGACAGGAGGACTAACTATGGCTACACCTTC. Protein sequence: CASSLDRRTNYGYTF.

The chain recombines TRBV5-4 with TRBJ1-4, with TRBD1 matching 8 bases. This CDR3 region has 15 residues. V lost 0 bases to trimming and J lost 5 bases; unmatched junction nucleotides: 3. CDR1 is SGHNT and CDR2 is YYREEE in the germline V gene (reference sequence). The CDR3 DNA sequence: TGTGCCAGCAGCTTGGGTTGGACAGGGAATGAAAAACTGTTTTTT. Translation: CASSLGWTGNEKLFF.

The chain recombines TRBV15 with TRBJ2-5; no definite D call. The CDR3 is made up of 14 amino acids. From germline, CDR1 is LNHNV and CDR2 YYDKDF (reference sequence). Trimming removed 6 bases at V and 1 base at J, with 12 bases between. CDR3 region: CATSERLTQETQYF. The CDR3 nucleotides read TGTGCCACCAGTGAACGGCTGACCCAAGAGACCCAGTACTTC. Drawing the rest from reference TRBV15 and TRBJ2-5, the complete variable domain is DAMVIQNPRYQVTQFGKPVTLSCSQTLNHNVMYWYQQKSSQAPKLLFHYYDKDFNNEADTPDNFQSRRPNTSFCFLDIRSPGLGDTAMYLCATSERLTQETQYFGPGTRLLVL.

The rearrangement links TRBV5-4 to TRBJ2-3; maybe TRBD2 (7 bases). Trimming cost V 6 bases and J 5 bases, with 19 bases left between them. Germline V gene data show CDR1 as SGHNT and CDR2 as YYREEE (reference sequence). The CDR3 runs 15 residues. Here the CDR3 reads CASTRRGGRGDTQYF. CDR3 in DNA: TGTGCCAGCACCCGTAGGGGGGGCCGAGGAGATACGCAGTATTTT.

The chain couples TRBV12-5 to TRBJ2-1; perhaps TRBD1 as D (6 bases). Germline assignment: CDR1 LGHNT and CDR2 FRNRAP. CDR3 size: 16 residues. The V and J ends lost 9 bases and 1 base respectively, with 19 bases between them. The CDR3 sequence: CASRSQTGDSYNEQFF. The CDR3 DNA reads as TGTGCTAGCCGTTCGCAGACAGGAGATTCCTACAATGAGCAGTTCTTC.

For this clone: At the DNA level, this CDR3 is encoded by other sequences in the same sample as well. The J gene is TRBJ2-7, the V gene TRBV4-1; D unclear. Germline CDR1 reads MGHRA; CDR2 reads YSYEKL. V lost 1 base and J lost 3, with 7 bases in between. The CDR3 runs 13 residues. In DNA form, the CDR3 reads TGCGCCAGCAGCCAAGGACTGGGCTACGAGCAGTACTTC. Encoded protein: CASSQGLGYEQYF.

This clone was recorded a few times. The chain has TRBV5-4 and TRBJ1-6; 7 bases match TRBD1. V was clipped by 4 bases and J by 8 bases; unmatched bases: 12. CDR1 is SGHNT and CDR2 is YYREEE in the germline V gene (reference sequence). The CDR3 is 16 amino acids. For the CDR3, the DNA is TGTGCCAGCAGCAGGACGACGGGACAGTTATATTCACCCCTCCACTTT. Encoded protein: CASSRTTGQLYSPLHF.

The genes are TRBV13 and TRBJ1-1, with 7 bases identical to TRBD1. The ends lost 4 bases at V and 5 bases at J; junction bases unmatched: 7. The germline V gene has CDR1 PRHDT and CDR2 FYEKMQ (reference sequence). This CDR3 is 14 amino acids long. The CDR3 is CASSSNTGETEAFF. CDR3 nucleotides: TGTGCCAGCAGCTCTAACACAGGGGAAACTGAAGCTTTCTTT.

Concerning this clone: The junction does not match germline at one end; this may be a read error. V is TRBV14 and J is TRBJ2-7; 8 bases align to TRBD2. The CDR3 runs 11 residues. Germline V gene lookup returns CDR1 SGHDN and CDR2 FVKESK. In DNA form, the CDR3 reads TGTGCCAGCAGCCTCGGGGGGGACGTTTCCTTC. It specifies CASSLGGDVSF.

The genes are TRBV12-2 and TRBJ2-1. TRBV12-2 is a documented pseudogene. The CDR3 sequence is 12 residues long. DNA of the CDR3: TGTGCAAGTCGCCCCTCATACAATGAGCAGTTCTTC. Translated, it gives CASRPSYNEQFF.

The chain uses TRBV2 and TRBJ2-1; D may be TRBD1 (7 bases). This CDR3 region has 15 residues. Germline lookup yields CDR1 SNHLY and CDR2 FYNNEI. The V and J ends lost 2 bases and 8 bases respectively, with 16 bases between them. CDR3 loop: CASSERWRGTDEQFF. In DNA, the CDR3 is TGTGCCAGCAGTGAAAGGTGGAGGGGGACAGATGAGCAGTTCTTC.

The chain couples TRBV25-1 to TRBJ2-1; a weak D match, TRBD1 (6 bases). Germline V gene data show CDR1 as MGHDK and CDR2 as SYGVNS. The V end lost 2 bases, the J end lost 9 bases, and 11 bases lay between the germline ends. CDR3 length: 13 residues. Here the CDR3 reads CASSEGGAGEQFF. The DNA for the CDR3 is TGTGCCAGCAGTGAAGGGGGCGCGGGTGAGCAGTTCTTC.